This T cell receptor beta chain derives from a study of regulatory T cells in long-lasting Graves disease. This clonotype was recorded once. The germline V gene has CDR1 DFQATT and CDR2 SNEGSKA (reference sequence). Trimming removed 1 base from V and 4 bases from J; junction bases left unmatched: 16. There are 18 residues in the CDR3. Combining iRepertoire HTBI primers with Arm-PCR of CDR3 regions, the authors built TCR beta libraries. TCRdb processed the multiplex PCR reads anew with MiXCR; each CDR3 protein has one entry. Among more than 400,000 distinct CDR3 sequences listed, roughly 17% were seen once. Described time point: newly diagnosed GD, antithyroid drugs for less than 3 months. The TCR library was prepared using RNA isolated from PBMCs. These data are also associated with another study on T cells in Graves' hyperthyroidism and ophthalmopathy.

The chain carries TRBV20-1 and TRBJ1-5; 7 bases fit TRBD1. Here the sequenced sample was peripheral blood mononuclear cells (PBMCs), taken at new diagnosis, from a patient treated with antithyroid drugs. This receptor was obtained from a man aged 40-49 years with Graves disease. CDR3 coding DNA: TGCAGTGCTAGAGTTGCAGGGGGGGGAGGAGGGTTTAATCAGCCCCAGCATTTT. As protein: CSARVAGGGGGFNQPQHF.